What follows describes a single TCR beta chain. Its cognate antigen is unknown. TCRdb passed the reads through MiXCR, listing each CDR3 protein once. This repertoire shows fewer than 70,000 distinct CDR3 sequences, about 26% found once; its top ten account for 50% to 70%. The sample comes from a study of T cell repertoires in cytomegalovirus infection. Study-level information: Recently identified HLA-C-restricted CMV epitopes were among the peptides used. Carrying CMV and the relevant HLA type showed in public TCR beta signatures. General observations from the study: Carriage of CMV together with the relevant HLA was identifiable through cumulative public TCR beta family frequency. In two of eight donors, the top clonotype was HLA-C-restricted CMV-specific.

The V gene lost 5 bases and the J gene lost 8 bases, with 12 bases spanning the gap. The CDR3 is 13 residues long. Germline CDR1 and CDR2: LNHDA and SQIVND (reference sequence). The TCR originated in a human donor in good health (CMV status not recorded). Some clones in this sample may be carry-over from other donors' samples. This rearrangement joins TRBV19 to TRBJ1-4, with a possible D match to TRBD1 (6 bases). The sample in question was CD8+ T cells from cultured PBMCs, obtained from culture after CMV antigen stimulation. The CDR3 DNA follows: TGTGCCAGTAGTGTAACAGGGAAGGAAAAACTGTTTTTT. Protein product: CASSVTGKEKLFF.